This T cell receptor beta chain was sequenced in a study of response to subunit inactivated influenza vaccine. Each CDR3 protein is one row after TCRdb ran MiXCR on the RT-PCR reads. Altogether 500,000 or so distinct CDR3 sequences are present, 11% being singletons, with the ten largest covering over 9.5%. Trimming pared 3 bases from V and 0 bases from J, leaving 8 bases between. Germline CDR1 ENHRY, CDR2 SYGVKD. The CDR3 extends over 15 amino acids. Study-wide findings and caveats: Each seasonal flu vaccination may recruit only limited new T cells, authors suggested.

This clonotype was observed a few times. What it recognizes is unknown. The V and J genes are TRBV10-3 and TRBJ2-2, with D unresolved. The clonotype comes from a man in his forties or fifties who received an inactivated influenza vaccine. This specimen was PBMCs from blood, taken about 40 days after vaccination. The CDR3 sequence: CAISEFSANTGELFF. The CDR3 region has the DNA TGTGCCATCAGTGAATTCAGCGCGAACACCGGGGAGCTGTTTTTT.